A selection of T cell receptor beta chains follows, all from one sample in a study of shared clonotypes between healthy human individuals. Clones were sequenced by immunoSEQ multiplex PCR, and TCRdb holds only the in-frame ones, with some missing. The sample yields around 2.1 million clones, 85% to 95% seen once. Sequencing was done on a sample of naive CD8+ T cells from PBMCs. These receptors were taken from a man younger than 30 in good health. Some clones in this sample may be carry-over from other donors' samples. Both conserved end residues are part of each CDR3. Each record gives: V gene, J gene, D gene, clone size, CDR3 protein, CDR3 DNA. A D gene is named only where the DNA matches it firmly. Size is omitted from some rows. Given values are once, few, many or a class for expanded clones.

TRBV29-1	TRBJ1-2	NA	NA	CSVDRQDYGYTF	TGCAGCGTTGACCGGCAGGACTATGGCTACACCTTC
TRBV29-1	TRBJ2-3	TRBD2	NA	CSVERAGEYPDTQYF	TGCAGCGTTGAACGAGCGGGAGAGTACCCAGATACGCAGTATTTT
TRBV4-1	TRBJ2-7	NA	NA	CASSQGRGVGDFEQYF	TGCGCCAGCAGCCAAGGGAGAGGGGTAGGGGACTTCGAGCAGTACTTC
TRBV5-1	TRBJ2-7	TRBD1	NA	CASSPGTGSGEQYF	TGCGCCAGCAGCCCCGGGACAGGCTCGGGTGAGCAGTACTTC
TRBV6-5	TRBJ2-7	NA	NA	CASSYAARRSYEQYF	TGTGCCAGCAGTTACGCGGCCAGACGCTCCTACGAGCAGTACTTC
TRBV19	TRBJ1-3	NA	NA	CASSRQDSSGNTIYF	TGTGCCAGTAGCCGACAGGACAGCTCTGGAAACACCATATATTTT
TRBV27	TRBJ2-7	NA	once	CASSLSADSYEQYF	TGTGCCAGCAGTTTATCGGCCGACTCCTACGAGCAGTACTTC
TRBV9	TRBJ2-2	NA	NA	CASSELHTGELFF	TGTGCCAGCAGCGAATTACACACCGGGGAGCTGTTTTTT
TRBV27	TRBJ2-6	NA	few	CASSLQDSGANVLTF	TGTGCCAGCAGTTTACAGGACTCTGGGGCCAACGTCCTGACTTTC
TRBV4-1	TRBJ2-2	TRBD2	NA	CASSQVLGRGGGELFF	TGCGCCAGCAGCCAAGTTCTTGGCCGGGGGGGCGGGGAGCTGTTTTTT
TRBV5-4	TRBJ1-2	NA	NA	CASSSFAGGDYGYTF	TGTGCCAGCAGCTCCTTTGCGGGGGGCGACTATGGCTACACCTTC
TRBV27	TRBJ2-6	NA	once	CASSLSSGLISGANVLTF	TGTGCCAGCAGTTTATCTAGCGGCCTAATCTCTGGGGCCAACGTCCTGACTTTC
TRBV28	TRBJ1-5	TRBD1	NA	CASSPLRDSTNQPQHF	TGTGCCAGCAGCCCTCTGCGGGACAGCACGAATCAGCCCCAGCATTTT
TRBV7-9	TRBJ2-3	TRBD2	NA	CASSLAGLAGSTDTQYF	TGTGCCAGCAGCTTAGCGGGACTAGCGGGATCAACAGATACGCAGTATTTT
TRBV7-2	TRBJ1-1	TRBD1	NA	CASSLGAGQGYTEAFF	TGTGCCAGCAGCTTAGGAGCGGGACAGGGGTACACTGAAGCTTTCTTT
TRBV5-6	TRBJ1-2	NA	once	CAGSLHVTGLLGYTF	TGTGCCGGCAGCTTGCATGTCACGGGTCTGTTGGGCTACACCTTC
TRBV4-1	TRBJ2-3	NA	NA	CASSPTRGRVDTQYF	TGCGCCAGCAGCCCGACGAGGGGTAGGGTAGATACGCAGTATTTT
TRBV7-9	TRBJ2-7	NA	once	CASSSPQESNEQYF	TGTGCCAGCAGCTCCCCGCAGGAAAGTAACGAGCAGTACTTC
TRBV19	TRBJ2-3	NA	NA	CASSTRRLDYTDTQYF	TGTGCCAGTAGTACCCGACGGCTAGATTACACAGATACGCAGTATTTT
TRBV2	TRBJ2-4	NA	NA	CASSEVGTGHVNIQYF	TGTGCCAGCAGTGAAGTTGGAACAGGGCACGTAAACATTCAGTACTTC
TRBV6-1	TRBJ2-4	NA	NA	CASSEAARGQPRLILAKNIQYF	TGTGCCAGCAGTGAAGCGGCGAGAGGGCAACCCCGCTTAATACTAGCCAAAAACATTCAGTACTTC
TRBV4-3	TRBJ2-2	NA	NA	CASSQGSGELFF	TGCGCCAGCAGCCAAGGGTCCGGGGAGCTGTTTTTT
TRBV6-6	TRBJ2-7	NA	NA	CASTDGGVFEQYF	TGTGCCAGCACCGACGGGGGAGTTTTCGAGCAGTACTTC
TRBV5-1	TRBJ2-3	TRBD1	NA	CASSVPDRVVADTQYF	TGCGCCAGCAGCGTACCGGACAGGGTTGTGGCAGATACGCAGTATTTT
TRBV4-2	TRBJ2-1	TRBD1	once	CASSPRGQGPPRGYNEQFF	TGTGCCAGCAGCCCCCGGGGACAGGGTCCTCCAAGGGGTTACAATGAGCAGTTCTTC
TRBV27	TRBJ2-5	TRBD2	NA	CASSLTSGQQETQYF	TGTGCCAGCAGTTTGACTAGCGGCCAACAAGAGACCCAGTACTTC
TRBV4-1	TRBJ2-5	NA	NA	CASSQVIRASQETQYF	TGCGCCAGCAGCCAAGTCATCCGGGCATCCCAAGAGACCCAGTACTTC
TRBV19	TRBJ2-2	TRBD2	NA	CASSSRWTSGVHPTGELFF	TGTGCCAGTAGCTCCCGATGGACTAGCGGGGTCCACCCCACCGGGGAGCTGTTTTTT
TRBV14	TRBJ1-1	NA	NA	CASSQDRYSTNTEAFF	TGTGCCAGCAGCCAAGATCGGTACAGCACGAACACTGAAGCTTTCTTT
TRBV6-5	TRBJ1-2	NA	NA	CASSPNPTANYGYTF	TGTGCCAGCAGTCCCAACCCGACGGCTAACTATGGCTACACCTTC
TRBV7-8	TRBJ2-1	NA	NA	CASSPLRGYNEQFF	TGTGCCAGCAGCCCCCTGAGGGGGTATAATGAGCAGTTCTTC
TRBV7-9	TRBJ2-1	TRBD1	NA	CASSDLGQGNEQFF	TGTGCCAGCAGCGACCTGGGACAGGGGAATGAGCAGTTCTTC
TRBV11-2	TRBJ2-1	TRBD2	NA	CASSLDIAGGPRNEQFF	TGTGCCAGCAGCTTAGATATAGCGGGAGGGCCGCGGAATGAGCAGTTCTTC
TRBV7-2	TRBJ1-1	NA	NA	CASRYRAGTEAFF	TGTGCCAGCAGGTACAGGGCCGGCACTGAAGCTTTCTTT
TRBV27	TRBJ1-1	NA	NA	CASSLSLVGNTEAFF	TGTGCCAGCAGTTTATCTCTCGTGGGTAACACTGAAGCTTTCTTT
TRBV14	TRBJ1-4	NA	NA	CASSVRGAANEKLFF	TGTGCCAGCAGCGTAAGAGGGGCAGCTAATGAAAAACTGTTTTTT
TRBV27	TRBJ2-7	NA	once	CASSPGQSYEQYF	TGTGCCTCCTCCCCGGGGCAATCCTACGAGCAGTACTTC
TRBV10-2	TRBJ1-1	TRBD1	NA	CASSEPHRGRALGGEAFF	TGCGCCAGCAGTGAGCCACACAGGGGCCGGGCCTTAGGAGGTGAAGCTTTCTTT
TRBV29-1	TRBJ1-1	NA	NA	CSVEDQGRKLNTEAFF	TGCAGCGTTGAAGATCAGGGACGGAAACTGAACACTGAAGCTTTCTTT
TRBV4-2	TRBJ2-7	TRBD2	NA	CASSQEIAGGSYEQYF	TGTGCCAGCAGCCAAGAAATAGCGGGAGGCTCCTACGAGCAGTACTTC
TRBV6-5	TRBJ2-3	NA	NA	CASSGGPVMDTQYF	TGTGCCAGCAGTGGGGGTCCTGTCATGGATACGCAGTATTTT
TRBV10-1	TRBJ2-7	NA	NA	CASSDRSSYEQYF	TGCGCCAGCAGCGACAGGAGCTCCTACGAGCAGTACTTC
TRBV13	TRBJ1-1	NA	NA	CASSLGGFTEAFF	TGTGCCAGCAGCTTAGGGGGGTTCACTGAAGCTTTCTTT
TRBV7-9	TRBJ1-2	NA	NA	CASREEGYTF	TGTGCCAGCAGGGAAGAAGGCTACACCTTC
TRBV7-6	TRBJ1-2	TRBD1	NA	CASSLGDSYGYTF	TGTGCCAGCAGCTTAGGGGACAGTTATGGCTACACCTTC
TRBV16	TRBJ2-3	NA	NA	CASSQGSLNTDTQYF	TGTGCCAGCAGCCAAGGGAGTTTAAACACAGATACGCAGTATTTT
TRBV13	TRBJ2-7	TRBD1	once	CASSQGAGTLYEQYF	TGTGCCAGCAGCCAGGGGGCAGGAACCCTCTACGAGCAGTACTTC
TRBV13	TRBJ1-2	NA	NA	CASSARRGDGYTF	TGTGCCAGCAGCGCCCGAAGGGGGGATGGCTACACCTTC
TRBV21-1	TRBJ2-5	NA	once	CASKDYAGETQYF	TGTGCCAGCAAGGATTATGCGGGAGAGACCCAGTACTTC
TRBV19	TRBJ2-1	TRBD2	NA	CASTLGLAGDNEQFF	TGTGCCAGTACCCTTGGGCTAGCGGGAGACAATGAGCAGTTCTTC
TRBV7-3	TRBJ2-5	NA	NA	CASSLRDQPGETQYF	TGTGCCAGCAGCTTAAGGGACCAGCCCGGGGAGACCCAGTACTTC
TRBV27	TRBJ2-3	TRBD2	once	CASSIRTRGGTDTQYF	TGTGCCAGCAGTATAAGGACCCGCGGGGGTACAGATACGCAGTATTTT
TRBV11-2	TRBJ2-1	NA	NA	CASSLGPANSYNEQFF	TGTGCCAGCAGCTTAGGTCCAGCAAACTCCTACAATGAGCAGTTCTTC